This T cell receptor (beta chain) was sequenced for a study of chemoradiotherapy in HPV16-positive cancers. The CDR3 runs to 14 residues. Germline lookup yields CDR1 SGHDN and CDR2 FVKESK. Trimming removed 0 bases at V and 3 bases at J, with 9 bases between. Profiling relied on immunoSEQ multiplex PCR, and the TCRdb table lists in-frame clones only, not all of them. The sample carries about 14,000 clones, approximately 90% recorded once. The source of this sequence is a human donor with HPV-associated anogenital cancer. The rearrangement uses TRBV14 and TRBJ2-7; D call uncertain. The starting material was tumor tissue, obtained from a patient who underwent chemoradiotherapy. CDR3: CASSQEVGYYEQYF. DNA for the CDR3: TGTGCCAGCAGCCAAGAGGTGGGGTACTACGAGCAGTACTTC.